This TCR beta chain emerged from a study of Tregs in tolerant kidney transplant recipients. Comment on this clone: Its specificity is not known.

General study points: Changing PCR primers prevented nucleotide comparison between some patients' samples. Tregs expanded with activated donor B cells seemed most donor-specific.

This CDR3 contains 16 residues. Trimming took 0 bases from V and 3 from J; bases not matched to a gene: 7. Germline CDR1 is SGHRS and CDR2 is YFSETQ. Thawed PBMCs were FACS-sorted into unstimulated CD4+CD25+CD127- regulatory T cells, CD4+CD25- non-regulatory cells, CD4 and CD8 cells. Sequencing was performed with immunoSEQ multiplex PCR; in TCRdb, only in-frame clones are kept and a portion is missing. Found here are about 69,000 clones, 70% to 90% of them singletons; the top ten hold more than 0.35%. The chain employs TRBV5-1 and TRBJ2-7; 9 nucleotides match TRBD2. This TCR was recovered from a human donor who received a combined kidney and bone marrow transplant. This specimen consisted of CD4+ T cells from blood, obtained before the transplant. The CDR3 DNA sequence: TGCGCCAGCAGCTTGGATGCGTCTAGCGGGATCTACGAGCAGTACTTC. It codes for CASSLDASSGIYEQYF.